Listed below are T cell receptor beta chains from one sample, sequenced in a study of beta chain features in type 1 diabetes. Clones were read by immunoSEQ multiplex PCR, and TCRdb kept only the in-frame ones, dropping some. This sample has hundreds of thousands of clones, with around 15% found just once. What was sequenced was naive CD4+ T cells from blood. Every receptor here comes from a man younger than 35 with type 1 diabetes. Both conserved end residues are trimmed from each CDR3. The order of the fields is V gene, J gene, CDR3 protein.

TRBV7-9,TRBJ2-2,ASSLQGTGELF
TRBV30,TRBJ1-4,AWSRLQGGKKLF
TRBV18,TRBJ2-7,ASSPQRAESSYEQY
TRBV7-2,TRBJ2-7,ASSLTGAHEQY
TRBV30,TRBJ1-4,AWSRRGATNEKLF
TRBV28,TRBJ2-2,ASSPMTGSRGELF
TRBV25-1,TRBJ2-2,ASSDSGRTGELF
TRBV28,TRBJ1-1,ASSSTGITEAF
TRBV25-1,TRBJ1-6,ASGQYNSPLH
TRBV29-1,TRBJ1-1,SVGPRLMNTEAF
TRBV10-3,TRBJ1-2,AISESASGYT
TRBV30,TRBJ1-2,AWSSNDGYT
TRBV2,TRBJ2-3,ASRVGADTQY
TRBV2,TRBJ2-4,ASSWDRGENIQY
TRBV10-3,TRBJ1-5,AVGTGSNQPQH
TRBV30,TRBJ1-1,AWNRAEAF
TRBV5-1,TRBJ2-1,ASSFGLSFYNEQF
TRBV5-1,TRBJ2-2,ASSYQQQGGSGELF
TRBV9,TRBJ2-4,ASSVNTGMANIQY
TRBV27,TRBJ2-1,ASSFEFSSYNEQF
TRBV6-6,TRBJ1-2,ASSYNGYT
TRBV7-9,TRBJ1-5,ASSDWTARGPQH
TRBV25-1,TRBJ1-5,ASSGTGSGQPQH
TRBV11-2,TRBJ2-1,ASSTPSEYNEQF
TRBV6-5,TRBJ2-3,ASMKTLSTDTQY
TRBV18,TRBJ2-7,ASSPPGRDEQY
TRBV6-5,TRBJ1-6,ASTDRTNSPLH
TRBV6-4,TRBJ2-1,ASSRDRYNEQF
TRBV30,TRBJ2-5,AGTLGLAEQETQY
TRBV7-2,TRBJ2-4,ASSLGTSGDIQY
TRBV14,TRBJ2-7,ASSQMGYEQY
TRBV5-1,TRBJ2-1,ASSLVADRNEQF
TRBV4-1,TRBJ2-5,ASSQPNRTRTQETQY
TRBV19,TRBJ1-5,ASSQRGGQPQH
TRBV7-2,TRBJ2-5,ASSLWGGGETQY
TRBV15,TRBJ2-1,ATSKADEQF
TRBV6-5,TRBJ2-7,ASGGTELSYEQY
TRBV29-1,TRBJ1-2,SAFSDRGYT
TRBV19,TRBJ2-2,ASSIEGAGLATGELF
TRBV28,TRBJ2-1,ASSFGGPYNEQF